This T cell receptor beta chain was found in a study of radiation and T cells in renal cell carcinoma. The V gene end was trimmed by 7 bases and the J gene end by 2 bases; junction bases not matched to a gene: 5. The CDR3 extends over 14 amino acids. Germline-derived CDR1 and CDR2 are MGHDK and SYGVNS. Using immunoSEQ multiplex PCR, the repertoire was profiled, and TCRdb retains in-frame clones only, with some absent. The sample carries roughly 150,000 clones, 80% to 90% recorded once. Time point noted: blood 2 weeks post-SBRT. The treatment was: 15 Gy SBRT to primary tumor, nephrectomy 4 weeks later.

The clonotype originates from a woman in her 50s with renal cell carcinoma. The chain couples TRBV25-1 to TRBJ2-3; 8 bases match TRBD2. The sample consisted of blood, taken from a patient whose treatment included radiotherapy and nephrectomy. CDR3 DNA sequence: TGTGCCAGCACCTCCGGGGGGGCCACAGATACGCAGTATTTT. It encodes CASTSGGATDTQYF. The full variable domain, completed using reference TRBV25-1 and TRBJ2-3, is EADIYQTPRYLVIGTGKKITLECSQTMGHDKMYWYQQDPGMELHLIHYSYGVNSTEKGDLSSESTVSRIRTEHFPLTLESARPSHTSQYLCASTSGGATDTQYFGPGTRLTVL.